The 20 T cell receptor beta chains below all came from one sample that was sequenced in a study of blood T cells in healthy people across ages. A J-beta primer mix and a sample-barcoded 5' primer were used in a second PCR of roughly 7 to 12 cycles. TCRdb passed the 5' RACE reads through MiXCR, listing each CDR3 protein once. The sample contains about 1.7 million distinct CDR3 sequences, approximately 30% of which appear only once. Sequencing was carried out using blood. These receptors were taken from a woman aged 30 to 39 in good health.

The table lists this clonotype with many counts. The chain couples TRBV5-6 to TRBJ2-6; D possibly corresponds to TRBD2 (5 bases). There are 16 residues in the CDR3. CDR1 is SGHDT, CDR2 YYEEEE, per germline. Trimming stripped 2 bases from V and 0 bases from J, with 9 bases between. DNA for the CDR3: TGTGCCAGCAGCTTCGGGATGGGCTCTGGGGCCAACGTCCTGACTTTC. Its protein product is CASSFGMGSGANVLTF.

This rearrangement joins TRBV29-1 to TRBJ2-7; 13 positions match TRBD2. Per the germline V gene, CDR1 is SQVTM and CDR2 is ANQGSEA. V shed 3 bases, J shed 2 bases, and the junction held 1 base outside the gene matches. This CDR3 comprises 14 residues. The CDR3, as DNA: TGCAGCGTTGACGGACTAGCGGGGGCCTACGAGCAGTACTTC. It specifies CSVDGLAGAYEQYF.

This clonotype was seen ten or more times. The V gene is TRBV12-3 or TRBV12-4, the J gene TRBJ1-2; the D gene is possibly TRBD1 (6 bases). The V end was cut by 6 bases, the J end by 5 bases, with 13 bases between. CDR3 length: 13 amino acids. The CDR3 protein is CASRPTGIYGYTF. The CDR3 bases are TGTGCCAGCAGACCGACAGGAATTTATGGCTACACCTTC.

This clonotype showed up just a few times. This sequence joins TRBV25-1 and TRBJ2-7, with 7 bases matching TRBD2. Trimming took 2 bases from V and 0 from J; bases not matched to a gene: 10. Germline V gene lookup returns CDR1 MGHDK and CDR2 SYGVNS. The CDR3 sequence is 17 residues long. CDR3 sequence (DNA): TGTGCCAGCAGTGAAAATATCGGGGGGTCGAGCTCCTACGAGCAGTACTTC. It translates to CASSENIGGSSSYEQYF.

The chain carries TRBV20-1 and TRBJ2-5; weak D call: TRBD2 (5 bases). The germline V gene encodes CDR1 DFQATT and CDR2 SNEGSKA (reference sequence). CDR3 length equals 17 residues. Trimming removed 3 bases from V and 5 bases from J, with 25 bases in between. CDR3 protein: CSARSSHGGKLHETQYF. CDR3 sequence (DNA): TGCAGTGCTAGGAGCTCCCATGGAGGAAAGCTTCACGAGACCCAGTACTTC.

This clonotype was picked up many times. This sequence joins TRBV7-8 and TRBJ2-4; the match to TRBD2 covers 11 bases. The CDR3 is 14 residues long. V lost 5 bases to trimming and J lost 11 bases; unmatched junction nucleotides: 8. CDR1 and CDR2 from the germline V gene are SGHVS and FQNEAQ. The CDR3 DNA sequence: TGTGCCAGCAGCCGTCCGGGACTAGCGGCCGTTCAGTACTTC. Residues: CASSRPGLAAVQYF.

In this sample, this clonotype turned up a few times. V is TRBV27 and J is TRBJ1-1, with 9 bases that match TRBD1. Germline V gives CDR1 MNHEY, CDR2 SMNVEV (reference sequence). The CDR3 is 16 amino acids. V gave up 2 bases and J gave up 2 bases; unmatched junction bases: 6. The CDR3 loop is CASSLRGGQGNTEAFF. CDR3 DNA: TGTGCCAGCAGTTTAAGGGGGGGACAGGGAAACACTGAAGCTTTCTTT.

This clonotype appeared a few times. The genes are TRBV28 and TRBJ1-2; D gene uncertain. CDR1 and CDR2 from the germline V gene are MDHEN and SYDVKM. The CDR3 runs 11 residues. V was trimmed by 7 bases and J by 8 bases, leaving 11 bases between them. The CDR3 spells CASTGENGYTF. The CDR3 DNA reads TGTGCCAGCACCGGGGAAAACGGCTACACCTTC.

The rearrangement links TRBV4-3 to TRBJ1-3; the D is unclear. Germline V gives CDR1 LGHNA, CDR2 YSLEER. V was clipped by 0 bases and J by 1 base, with 7 bases between them. The CDR3 is 15 amino acids. The DNA of the CDR3 is TGCGCCAGCAGCCAAGATGTACTATCTGGAAACACCATATATTTT. This gives the protein CASSQDVLSGNTIYF.

CDR3 protein: CATHQGQPYEQYF. Written as DNA, the CDR3 is TGTGCCACCCACCAGGGCCAACCCTACGAGCAGTACTTC. The chain recombines TRBV28 with TRBJ2-7; a weak D match, TRBD1 (5 bases). CDR3 length: 13 residues. Germline-derived CDR1 and CDR2 are MDHEN and SYDVKM. With 10 bases removed from V and 2 bases from J, the gap between germline ends came to 15 bases.

The genes are TRBV10-3 and TRBJ2-2; no reliable D call. The V gene lost 4 bases and the J gene lost 6 bases, with 15 bases spanning the gap. Per germline, CDR1 ENHRY and CDR2 SYGVKD. CDR3 size: 15 residues. In nucleotides, the CDR3 is TGTGCCATCAGTGGACCCCCGCTAGATGCCGGGGAGCTGTTTTTT. Translation gives CAISGPPLDAGELFF.

This clonotype appeared a few times. The chain links TRBV20-1 to TRBJ2-7; D ambiguous. This CDR3 has 13 residues. V lost 5 bases and J lost 2, with 13 bases in between. Germline V CDR1 and CDR2: DFQATT, SNEGSKA (reference sequence). The CDR3 bases are TGCAGTGCTTTGAAGACATCGACCTACGAGCAGTACTTC. Amino acids: CSALKTSTYEQYF.

In its sample, this clonotype was seen a few times. The CDR3 DNA is TGTGCCAGCTCACCAAAGGGCTTGGGACAGGCCCTCCAAGAGACCCAGTACTTC. Translating it yields CASSPKGLGQALQETQYF. The rearrangement links TRBV18 to TRBJ2-5, with 8 bases matching TRBD1. This CDR3 spans 18 amino acids. Germline V lookup: CDR1 KGHSH, CDR2 LQKENI. Trimming cost V 2 bases and J 1 base; bases outside gene matches: 12.

CDR3 sequence reads: CATLQQGSNQPQHF. The DNA of the CDR3 is TGTGCCACCCTACAACAGGGCAGCAATCAGCCCCAGCATTTT. This chain joins TRBV24-1 and TRBJ1-5; D might be TRBD1 (6 bases). The CDR3 is 14 amino acids. Germline CDR1 and CDR2: KGHDR and SFDVKD. V lost 9 bases, J lost 1 base, and 12 bases lay in between.

The chain couples TRBV12-3 or TRBV12-4 to TRBJ1-4; D uncertain. V was shortened by 6 bases and J by 4 bases, with 15 bases between the two germline ends. The CDR3 contains 15 residues. The CDR3 DNA sequence: TGTGCCAGCAGCCCCCCCCGGGGAAGTAATGAAAAACTGTTTTTT. Translation gives CASSPPRGSNEKLFF.

DNA for the CDR3: TGCGCCAGCCGCCCGTCCCTCGGGGGACTTTCCTCCTACGAGCAGTACTTC. This gives the protein CASRPSLGGLSSYEQYF. This chain joins TRBV5-1 and TRBJ2-7, with D perhaps matching TRBD2 (6 bases). This CDR3 has 17 residues. V lost 7 bases, J lost 0 bases, and 23 bases lay in between. CDR1 SGHRS and CDR2 YFSETQ come from the germline V gene.

The chain recombines TRBV3-1 with TRBJ2-1; 8 nucleotides match TRBD2. Germline-derived CDR1 and CDR2 are LGHDT and YNNKEL (reference sequence). The CDR3 covers 17 residues. The V segment lost 0 bases and the J segment 6 bases; nucleotides outside the gene matches: 10. The CDR3 reads CASSQDLPRLAGNEQFF. The CDR3 DNA is TGTGCCAGCAGCCAAGATTTACCCCGGCTAGCGGGCAATGAGCAGTTCTTC.

V usage is TRBV5-1 and J usage is TRBJ1-4; D possibly corresponds to TRBD1 (5 bases). The CDR3 sequence is 16 residues long. V lost 1 base and J lost 3, with 13 bases in between. Per germline, CDR1 SGHRS and CDR2 YFSETQ. Here the CDR3 DNA reads TGCGCCAGCAGCTTGAGGCCGGAGGGGCCTAATGAAAAACTGTTTTTT. Amino acid sequence: CASSLRPEGPNEKLFF.

The rearrangement links TRBV5-1 to TRBJ1-6; D remains unclear. The CDR3 covers 16 residues. The germline V gene encodes CDR1 SGHRS and CDR2 YFSETQ. With 0 bases removed from V and 9 bases from J, the gap between germline ends came to 16 bases. Written as DNA, the CDR3 is TGCGCCAGCAGCTTGGCCGGGGAAGGGAACCCTTCACCCCTCCACTTT. This translates into CASSLAGEGNPSPLHF.

In this sample, this clonotype turned up a few times. The V gene is TRBV6-5, the J gene TRBJ2-1; a possible D gene is TRBD2 (6 bases). There are 16 residues in the CDR3. Germline V gene sequence: CDR1 MNHEY, CDR2 SVGAGI. V lost 2 bases and J lost 3, with 14 bases in between. CDR3 nucleotide sequence: TGTGCCAGCAGTTACAGGTGGCGGGATGGCTACAATGAGCAGTTCTTC. Translating gives CASSYRWRDGYNEQFF.